This T cell receptor beta chain was recorded in a study of blood T cells in healthy people across ages. The second PCR ran about 6 to 12 cycles with a sample-barcoded 5' primer and J-beta primers. Using its own MiXCR run on the 5' RACE reads, TCRdb lists one record per CDR3 protein. The sample has about 930,000 distinct CDR3 sequences; almost 30% are singletons. This CDR3 is 15 amino acids long. CDR1 SGHVS and CDR2 FQNEAQ come from the germline V gene. With V trimmed by 5 bases and J by 3 bases, 8 bases remained unmatched. These data are also associated with another study on T cells of mothers and their children.

Sequenced material: blood. The sequence was collected from a woman aged 40 to 50 in good health. This sequence joins TRBV7-8 and TRBJ2-7; 9 nucleotides agree with TRBD1. This chain's CDR3 is CASSTPKTGGYEQYF. The CDR3 DNA reads TGTGCCAGCAGCACTCCCAAGACAGGGGGCTACGAGCAGTACTTC. Full variable domain (outside the CDR3, taken from reference TRBV7-8 and TRBJ2-7): GAGVSQSPRYKVAKRGQDVALRCDPISGHVSLFWYQQALGQGPEFLTYFQNEAQLDKSGLPSDRFFAERPEGSVSTLKIQRTQQEDSAVYLCASSTPKTGGYEQYFGPGTRLTVT.